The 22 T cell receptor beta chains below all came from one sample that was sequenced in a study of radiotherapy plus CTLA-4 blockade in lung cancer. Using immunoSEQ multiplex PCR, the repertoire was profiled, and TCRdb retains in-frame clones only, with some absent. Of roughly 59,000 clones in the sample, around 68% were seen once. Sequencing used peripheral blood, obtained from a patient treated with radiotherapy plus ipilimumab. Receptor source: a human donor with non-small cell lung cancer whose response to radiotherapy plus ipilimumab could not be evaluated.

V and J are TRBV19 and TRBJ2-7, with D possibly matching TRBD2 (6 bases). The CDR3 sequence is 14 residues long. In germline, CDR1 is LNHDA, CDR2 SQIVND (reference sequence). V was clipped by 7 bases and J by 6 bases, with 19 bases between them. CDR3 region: CASTGTGLGGEQYF. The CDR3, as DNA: TGTGCCAGTACCGGGACTGGCCTAGGAGGCGAGCAGTACTTC.

CDR3 loop: CASSEMVGAEDTQYF. Here the CDR3 DNA reads TGTGCCAGCAGTGAAATGGTGGGGGCCGAAGATACGCAGTATTTT. V gene TRBV2 combines with J gene TRBJ2-3; D is perhaps TRBD1 (6 bases). The germline CDR1 and CDR2 sequences are SNHLY and FYNNEI. Trimming cost V 2 bases and J 5 bases, with 14 bases left between them. This CDR3 contains 15 residues.

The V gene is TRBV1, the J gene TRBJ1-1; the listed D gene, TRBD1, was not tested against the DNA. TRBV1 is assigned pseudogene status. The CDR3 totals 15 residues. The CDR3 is CTSSHREGQGLEAFF. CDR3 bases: TGCACCAGCAGCCACCGCGAGGGACAGGGGCTTGAAGCTTTCTTT.

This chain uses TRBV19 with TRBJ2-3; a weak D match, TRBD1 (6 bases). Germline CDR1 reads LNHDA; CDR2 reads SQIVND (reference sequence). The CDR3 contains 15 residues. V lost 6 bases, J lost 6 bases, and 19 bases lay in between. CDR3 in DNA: TGTGCCAGTAGACCGCCCCGACAGGTAACGGATACGCAGTATTTT. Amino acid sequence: CASRPPRQVTDTQYF. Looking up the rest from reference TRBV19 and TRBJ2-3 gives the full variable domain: DGGITQSPKYLFRKEGQNVTLSCEQNLNHDAMYWYRQDPGQGLRLIYYSQIVNDFQKGDIAEGYSVSREKKESFPLTVTSAQKNPTAFYLCASRPPRQVTDTQYFGPGTRLTVL.

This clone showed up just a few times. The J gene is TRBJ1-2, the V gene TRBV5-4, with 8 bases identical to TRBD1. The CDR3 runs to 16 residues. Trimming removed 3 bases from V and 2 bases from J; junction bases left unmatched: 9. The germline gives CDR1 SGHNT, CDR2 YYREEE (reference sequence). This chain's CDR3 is CASSSPPGGANYGYTF. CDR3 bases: TGTGCCAGCAGCTCCCCCCCAGGGGGCGCCAACTATGGCTACACCTTC.

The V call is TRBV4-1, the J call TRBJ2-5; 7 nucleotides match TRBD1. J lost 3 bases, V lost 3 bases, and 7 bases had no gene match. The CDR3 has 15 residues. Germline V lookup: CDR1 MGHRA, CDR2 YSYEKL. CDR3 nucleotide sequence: TGCGCCAGCAGCCAGGCCGGGACAGCTAAAGAGACCCAGTACTTC. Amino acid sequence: CASSQAGTAKETQYF.

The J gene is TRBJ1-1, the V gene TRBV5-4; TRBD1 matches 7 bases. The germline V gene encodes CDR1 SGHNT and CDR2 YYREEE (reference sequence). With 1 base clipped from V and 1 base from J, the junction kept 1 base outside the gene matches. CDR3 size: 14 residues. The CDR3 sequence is CASSLNRGNTEAFF. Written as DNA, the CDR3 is TGTGCCAGCAGCTTGAACAGGGGGAACACTGAAGCTTTCTTT. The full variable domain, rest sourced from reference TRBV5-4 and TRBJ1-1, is ETGVTQSPTHLIKTRGQQVTLRCSSQSGHNTVSWYQQALGQGPQFIFQYYREEENGRGNFPPRFSGLQFPNYSSELNVNALELDDSALYLCASSLNRGNTEAFFGQGTRLTVV.

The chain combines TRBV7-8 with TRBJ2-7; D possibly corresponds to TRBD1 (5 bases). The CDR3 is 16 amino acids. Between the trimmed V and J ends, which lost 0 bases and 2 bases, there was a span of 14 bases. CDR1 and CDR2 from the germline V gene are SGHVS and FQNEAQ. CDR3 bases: TGTGCCAGCAGCTTAGCGGGGCCAGGGCAAGCCTACGAGCAGTACTTC. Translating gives CASSLAGPGQAYEQYF.

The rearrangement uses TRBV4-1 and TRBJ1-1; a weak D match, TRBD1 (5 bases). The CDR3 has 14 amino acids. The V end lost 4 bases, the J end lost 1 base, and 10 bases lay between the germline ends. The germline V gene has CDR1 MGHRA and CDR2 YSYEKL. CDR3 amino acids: CASSRWQGNTEAFF. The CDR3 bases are TGCGCCAGCAGCCGATGGCAGGGGAACACTGAAGCTTTCTTT.

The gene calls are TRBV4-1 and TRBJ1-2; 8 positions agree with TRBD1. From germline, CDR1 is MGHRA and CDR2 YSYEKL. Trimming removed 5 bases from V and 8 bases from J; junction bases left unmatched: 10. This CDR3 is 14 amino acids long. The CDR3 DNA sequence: TGCGCCAGCAGCGCACCGGGACAGGTCGAAGGCTACACCTTC. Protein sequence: CASSAPGQVEGYTF.

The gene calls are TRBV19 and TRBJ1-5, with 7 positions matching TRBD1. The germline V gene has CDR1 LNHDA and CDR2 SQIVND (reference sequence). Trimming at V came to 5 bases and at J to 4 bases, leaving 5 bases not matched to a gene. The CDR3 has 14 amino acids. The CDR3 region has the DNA TGTGCCAGTAGTGTTACAGGGGCTAATCAGCCCCAGCATTTT. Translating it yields CASSVTGANQPQHF. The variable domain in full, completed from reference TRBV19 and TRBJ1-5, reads DGGITQSPKYLFRKEGQNVTLSCEQNLNHDAMYWYRQDPGQGLRLIYYSQIVNDFQKGDIAEGYSVSREKKESFPLTVTSAQKNPTAFYLCASSVTGANQPQHFGDGTRLSIL.

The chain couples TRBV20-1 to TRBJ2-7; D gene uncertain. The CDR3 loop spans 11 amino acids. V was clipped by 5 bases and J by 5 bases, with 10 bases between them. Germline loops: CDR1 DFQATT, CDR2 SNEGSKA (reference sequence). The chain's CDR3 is CSAPTLHEQYF. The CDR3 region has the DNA TGCAGTGCTCCGACACTCCACGAGCAGTACTTC.

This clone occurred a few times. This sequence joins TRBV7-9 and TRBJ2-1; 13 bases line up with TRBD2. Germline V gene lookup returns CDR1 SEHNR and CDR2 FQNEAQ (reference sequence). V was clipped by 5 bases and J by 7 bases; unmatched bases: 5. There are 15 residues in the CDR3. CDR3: CASSLTSGGTNEQFF. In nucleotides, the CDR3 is TGTGCCAGCAGCCTGACTAGCGGGGGGACTAATGAGCAGTTCTTC.

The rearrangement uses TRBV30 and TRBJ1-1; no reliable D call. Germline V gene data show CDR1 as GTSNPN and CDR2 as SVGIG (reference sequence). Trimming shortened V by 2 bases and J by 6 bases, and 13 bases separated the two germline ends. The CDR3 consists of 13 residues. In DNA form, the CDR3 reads TGTGCCTGGAGTTTCGTAATCTACGCTGAAGCTTTCTTT. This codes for CAWSFVIYAEAFF.

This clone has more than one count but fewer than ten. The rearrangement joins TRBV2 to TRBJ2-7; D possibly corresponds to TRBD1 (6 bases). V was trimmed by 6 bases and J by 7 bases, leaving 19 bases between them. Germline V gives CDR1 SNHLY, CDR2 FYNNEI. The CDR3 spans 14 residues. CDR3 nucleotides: TGTGCCAGCAGCGTACAGGCTTCCCAGGGGGAGCAGTACTTC. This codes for CASSVQASQGEQYF.

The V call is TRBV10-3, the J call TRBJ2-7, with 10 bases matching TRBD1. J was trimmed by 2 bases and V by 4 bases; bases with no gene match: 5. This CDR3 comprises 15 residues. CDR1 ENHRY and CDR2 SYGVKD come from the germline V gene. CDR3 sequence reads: CAISVDGTGAYEQYF. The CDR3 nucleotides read TGTGCCATCAGTGTAGATGGGACAGGGGCCTACGAGCAGTACTTC.

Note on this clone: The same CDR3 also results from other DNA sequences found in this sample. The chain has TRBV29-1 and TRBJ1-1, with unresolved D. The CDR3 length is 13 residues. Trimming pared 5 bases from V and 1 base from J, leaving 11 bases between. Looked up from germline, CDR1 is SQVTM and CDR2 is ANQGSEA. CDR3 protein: CSVPREGNTEAFF. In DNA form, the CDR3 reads TGCAGCGTTCCGAGGGAGGGGAACACTGAAGCTTTCTTT.

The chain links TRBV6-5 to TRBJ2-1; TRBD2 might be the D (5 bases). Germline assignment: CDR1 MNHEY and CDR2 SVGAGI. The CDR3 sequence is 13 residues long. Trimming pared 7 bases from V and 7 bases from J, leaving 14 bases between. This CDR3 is CASISGLDNEQFF. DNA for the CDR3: TGTGCCAGCATTTCCGGACTCGATAATGAGCAGTTCTTC.

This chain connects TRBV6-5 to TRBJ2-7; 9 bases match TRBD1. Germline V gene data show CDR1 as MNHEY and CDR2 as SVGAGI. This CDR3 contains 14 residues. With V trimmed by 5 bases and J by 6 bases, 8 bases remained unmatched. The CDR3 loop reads CASSHGDREGEQYF. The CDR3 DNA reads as TGTGCCAGCAGTCACGGGGACAGGGAAGGCGAGCAGTACTTC.

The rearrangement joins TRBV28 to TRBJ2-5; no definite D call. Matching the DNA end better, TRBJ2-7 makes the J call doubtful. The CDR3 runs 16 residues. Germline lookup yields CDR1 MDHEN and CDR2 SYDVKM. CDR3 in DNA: TGTGCCAGCAGGGCTCGAACCAACAGCTTCTCCTACGAGCAGTACTTC. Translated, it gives CASRARTNSFSYEQYF.

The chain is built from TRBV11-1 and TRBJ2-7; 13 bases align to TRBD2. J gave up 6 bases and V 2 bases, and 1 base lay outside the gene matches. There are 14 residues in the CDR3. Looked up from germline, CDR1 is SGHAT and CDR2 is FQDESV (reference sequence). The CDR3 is CASSLRLAGGEQYF. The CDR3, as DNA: TGTGCCAGCAGCTTACGACTAGCGGGAGGCGAGCAGTACTTC.

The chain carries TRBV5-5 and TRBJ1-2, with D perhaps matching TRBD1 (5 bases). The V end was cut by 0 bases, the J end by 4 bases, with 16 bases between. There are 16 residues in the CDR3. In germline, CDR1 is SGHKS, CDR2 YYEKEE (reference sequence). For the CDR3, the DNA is TGTGCCAGCAGCTTGGCCCCGACAGAAACTTTCTATGGCTACACCTTC. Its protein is CASSLAPTETFYGYTF. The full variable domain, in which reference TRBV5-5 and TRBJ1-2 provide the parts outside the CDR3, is DAGVTQSPTHLIKTRGQQVTLRCSPISGHKSVSWYQQVLGQGPQFIFQYYEKEERGRGNFPDRFSARQFPNYSSELNVNALLLGDSALYLCASSLAPTETFYGYTFGSGTRLTVV.